Listed below are T cell receptor beta chains from one sample, sequenced in a study of T cell repertoires in cytomegalovirus infection. Their antigens remain unidentified. TCRdb fed the reads into MiXCR, producing one record per CDR3 protein. The table lists 700,000 to 950,000 distinct CDR3 sequences, about 30% of them singletons, with about an eighth in the top ten. The material sequenced was cultured CD8+ T cells from PBMCs, taken from culture after CMV antigen stimulation. The receptors stem from a human donor in good health (CMV status not recorded). Some clones in this sample may be carry-over from other donors' samples. CDR3s include the opening cysteine and the closing phenylalanine or tryptophan. D genes are given only for firm matches. Size tells how often a clone was seen (once, few, many) or the class of an expanded clone, and some rows leave it out.

D,size,J,V,DNA,CDR3
-,-,TRBJ2-5,TRBV5-4,TGTGCCAGCAGCATGGAGGGCTACCAAGAGACCCAGTACTTC,CASSMEGYQETQYF
-,few,TRBJ2-3,TRBV20-1,TGCAGTGCCCTTGAGGACTTCTTCACAGATACGCAGTATTTT,CSALEDFFTDTQYF
TRBD2,many,TRBJ2-1,TRBV7-8,TGTGCCAGCAGCTTAGGGATTGGGACTAGCGCCTACAATGAGCAGTTCTTC,CASSLGIGTSAYNEQFF
TRBD2,-,TRBJ2-1,TRBV7-9,TGTGCCAGCAGCCCTAGCGGGGGTGAGCAGTTCTTC,CASSPSGGEQFF
-,-,TRBJ1-1,TRBV6-5,TGTGCCAGCAGTTACGACGATATGAACACTGAAGCTTTCTTT,CASSYDDMNTEAFF
-,-,TRBJ2-5,TRBV6-6,TGTGCCAGCAGTTCGTACAGTCCAGAGACCCAGTACTTC,CASSSYSPETQYF
TRBD1,once,TRBJ2-2,TRBV7-4,TGTGCCAGCAGCGCCCAGGGGGCGGGGAGCACCGGGGAGCTGTTTTTT,CASSAQGAGSTGELFF
-,few,TRBJ2-5,TRBV6-6,TGTGCCAGCAGTTACTCCCAGGCGACCCAGTACTTC,CASSYSQATQYF
TRBD1,-,TRBJ2-2,TRBV4-1,TGCGCCAGCAGCCTAGGACAGGGGGCGGACGGGGAGCTGTTTTTT,CASSLGQGADGELFF
-,many,TRBJ1-1,TRBV7-2,TGTGCCAGCAGCTATCATGGGGGAACGAACACTGAAGCTTTCTTT,CASSYHGGTNTEAFF
TRBD1,few,TRBJ1-3,TRBV12-3/TRBV12-4,TGTGCCAGCAGTTGGGCCCCCGGGACAGGGGGCGAAGGTAGAGGTGGAAACACCATATATTTT,CASSWAPGTGGEGRGGNTIYF
-,-,TRBJ2-3,TRBV4-3,TGCGCCAGCAGCCAAGATAATACGGGTATTAGCACAGATACGCAGTATTTT,CASSQDNTGISTDTQYF
TRBD1,-,TRBJ1-2,TRBV28,TGTGCCAGCGAGGGCAGGGGGTCCAACTATGGCTACACCTTC,CASEGRGSNYGYTF
-,-,TRBJ2-5,TRBV28,TGTGCCAGCAGTGACCTTACAGGGTTCGTCGACGAGACCCAGTACTTC,CASSDLTGFVDETQYF
-,few,TRBJ1-4,TRBV7-9,TGTGCCAGCAGCCCTAGAGGGATCTTAACCGGGACCGATTATCGGGATGGTGAAAAACTGTTTTTT,CASSPRGILTGTDYRDGEKLFF
-,-,TRBJ1-5,TRBV27,TGTGCCAGCAGTTTCGGGCAGGAGAATCAGCCCCAGCATTTT,CASSFGQENQPQHF
-,few,TRBJ1-2,TRBV7-8,TGTGCCAGCAGCCCAGCAGGACAGCCTGGCTACACCTTC,CASSPAGQPGYTF
-,many,TRBJ1-1,TRBV7-9,TGTGCCAGCAGCTTAGCAAGCGCCACTGAAGCTTTCTTT,CASSLASATEAFF
-,few,TRBJ2-7,TRBV4-1,TGCGCCAGCAGCCACCCCCCGGCGGGGGCCGTAATCTACGAGCAGTACTTC,CASSHPPAGAVIYEQYF
-,-,TRBJ1-5,TRBV5-8,TGTGCCAGCACCTTTTCAGGGCCATGGGATCAGCCCCAGCATTTT,CASTFSGPWDQPQHF
-,few,TRBJ2-5,TRBV6-6,TGTGCCAGCGGTAAAAAGACCCAGTACTTC,CASGKKTQYF
-,few,TRBJ1-1,TRBV3-1,TGTGCCAGCAGCCAAGAAATGACCACTGAAGCTTTCTTT,CASSQEMTTEAFF
-,few,TRBJ2-1,TRBV6-2/TRBV6-3,TGTGCCAGCAGTCCAGGACCTACTGGAGAGCAGTTCTTC,CASSPGPTGEQFF
TRBD1,few,TRBJ1-2,TRBV6-5,TGTGCCAGCAGTTACTTCCCGGGGATCGGAGACAGGGACTATGGCTACACCTTC,CASSYFPGIGDRDYGYTF
-,few,TRBJ2-1,TRBV19,TGTGCCAGTAGTCCTAGTCCCTGGGATGAGCAGTTCTTC,CASSPSPWDEQFF
-,many,TRBJ2-5,TRBV7-6,TGTGCCAGCACCGATGGTTCAGGGTTGCGGCGACAAGAGACCCAGTACTTC,CASTDGSGLRRQETQYF
TRBD1,-,TRBJ1-2,TRBV12-3/TRBV12-4,TGTGCCAGCAGTTTCGGACAGGGGGATATGTATGGCTACACCTTC,CASSFGQGDMYGYTF
-,many,TRBJ2-3,TRBV7-2,TGTGCCAGCAGTTTCCGTGGGGGCGGGGGATACACAGATACGCAGTATTTT,CASSFRGGGGYTDTQYF
-,few,TRBJ2-7,TRBV7-8,TGTGCCAGCAGCCCCGAGGCCCCCTACGAGCAGTACTTC,CASSPEAPYEQYF
-,few,TRBJ2-3,TRBV7-6,TGTGCCAGCAGCTCTCTGACTAGACGGGGGCCCTCCATCACAGATACGCAGTATTTT,CASSSLTRRGPSITDTQYF
TRBD1,few,TRBJ2-1,TRBV28,TGTGCCAGCAGTTTATCCGGGACAGAGCCGTACAATGAGCAGTTCTTC,CASSLSGTEPYNEQFF
-,few,TRBJ1-1,TRBV12-3/TRBV12-4,-,CASSSSGGAGVMNTEAFF
TRBD1,many,TRBJ1-5,TRBV7-8,TGTGCCAGCCTCGGGACAGGGGGCGAAGTTAGCAATCAGCCCCAGCATTTT,CASLGTGGEVSNQPQHF
-,few,TRBJ2-1,TRBV2,TGTGCCAGCAGTGAAATAGCCACGGAGAATGAGCAGTTCTTC,CASSEIATENEQFF
-,few,TRBJ2-3,TRBV27,TGTGCCAGCCGCAGTTTGGCCCCCCCAGATACGCAGTATTTT,CASRSLAPPDTQYF
TRBD2,few,TRBJ2-1,TRBV27,TGTGCCAGCAGTTTGGGACTAGTGGATGATGAGCAGTTCTTC,CASSLGLVDDEQFF
TRBD1,-,TRBJ2-1,TRBV19,TGTGCCAGTAGTATGTCCAGGGGGACCTACAATGAGCAGTTCTTC,CASSMSRGTYNEQFF
-,few,TRBJ2-1,TRBV7-6,TGTGCCAGCAGCTTAACCTCTCTGTACCATGAGCAGTTCTTC,CASSLTSLYHEQFF
-,once,TRBJ1-3,TRBV20-1,TGCAGTGCTAGAGATCCGTCTGACAGGCCCTCTGGAAACACCATATATTTT,CSARDPSDRPSGNTIYF
-,-,TRBJ2-2,TRBV7-2,TGTGCCAGCAGCTTCCGGACCCCTCGCACCGGGGAGCTGTTTTTT,CASSFRTPRTGELFF
-,few,TRBJ2-3,TRBV7-8,TGTGCCAGCAGCCCCCCTATAGGCACAGATACGCAGTATTTT,CASSPPIGTDTQYF
TRBD1,-,TRBJ1-2,TRBV2,TGTGCCAGCAGTGAACGAGGAACGGGACAGCTCTATGGCTACACCTTC,CASSERGTGQLYGYTF
TRBD1,many,TRBJ2-1,TRBV7-8,TGTGCCAGCAGCTTAGCGGAGCCAGGGGGCGCTTTGGAGCAGTTCTTC,CASSLAEPGGALEQFF
-,-,TRBJ2-3,TRBV12-3/TRBV12-4,TGTGGCAGCAGTTTAGCCCCGGCGCCTTATACGCAGTATTTT,CGSSLAPAPYTQYF
-,-,TRBJ1-1,TRBV11-2,TGTGCTAGCAGCCAATTCTCGGGGACCGAAGCTTTCTTT,CASSQFSGTEAFF
TRBD1,-,TRBJ1-1,TRBV12-3/TRBV12-4,TGTGCCAGCAGTGGGGACAGGCCGAACACTGAAGCTTTCTTT,CASSGDRPNTEAFF
TRBD1,few,TRBJ1-4,TRBV28,TGTGCCAGCAGTCCAAACAGGGGGCATGAAAAACTGTTTTTT,CASSPNRGHEKLFF
-,-,TRBJ1-1,TRBV9,TGTGCCAGCGCGTACGGGGCACAGAACACTGAAGCTTTCTTT,CASAYGAQNTEAFF
-,-,TRBJ2-1,TRBV2,TGTGCCAGCAGTGAGGACACGAGCTCCTACAATGAGCAGTTCTTC,CASSEDTSSYNEQFF